Listed here are 31 T cell receptor beta chains from one sample, sequenced in a study of T cell responses to AZD1222 COVID-19 vaccine. Method: immunoSEQ multiplex PCR; TCRdb's copy keeps in-frame clones and lacks some. The sample carries roughly 160,000 clones, less than 95% recorded once. The sample was peripheral blood, taken on day 0 of AZD1222 vaccination. The origin of the receptors is an adult in good health.

This chain joins TRBV5-1 and TRBJ2-7; 8 nucleotides align to TRBD1. The CDR3 runs to 15 residues. CDR1 is SGHRS, CDR2 YFSETQ, per germline. Trimming cost V 4 bases and J 2 bases; bases outside gene matches: 8. The CDR3 sequence: CASSRTGTGAYEQYF. The CDR3 DNA reads TGCGCCAGCAGCCGTACCGGGACAGGAGCCTACGAGCAGTACTTC.

This clone was counted only a few times. The genes are TRBV5-1 and TRBJ1-5; possible D gene TRBD1, 5 bases. CDR1 SGHRS and CDR2 YFSETQ come from the germline V gene. The V and J ends lost 0 bases and 8 bases respectively, with 15 bases between them. The CDR3 runs to 15 residues. CDR3 sequence reads: CASSLGPAGGKPQHF. DNA for the CDR3: TGCGCCAGCAGCTTGGGCCCGGCGGGGGGGAAGCCCCAGCATTTT.

The chain joins TRBV6-4 to TRBJ2-1; no reliable D call. Looked up from germline, CDR1 is MRHNA and CDR2 is SNTAGT. CDR3 size: 13 residues. V lost 4 bases to trimming and J lost 8 bases, with 12 bases between them. Written as DNA, the CDR3 is TGTGCCAGCAGTGGCGCCGTTGGGGATGAGCAGTTCTTC. Its translation: CASSGAVGDEQFF.

The rearrangement uses TRBV7-2 and TRBJ2-7; TRBD1 might be the D (6 bases). CDR3 length: 14 amino acids. CDR1 is SGHTA and CDR2 is FQGNSA in the germline V gene. V lost 5 bases and J 3 bases, leaving 14 bases between the germline ends. The CDR3: CASSVGQYNYEQYF. The CDR3 nucleotides are TGTGCCAGCAGCGTTGGACAGTACAACTACGAGCAGTACTTC.

V usage is TRBV7-9 and J usage is TRBJ2-5; D is unresolved. The ends were cut back, 1 base at V and 4 bases at J, with 13 bases in the middle. Germline values: CDR1 SEHNR, CDR2 FQNEAQ (reference sequence). The CDR3 contains 15 residues. The CDR3 spells CASSLGQLLTETQYF. CDR3 nucleotide sequence: TGTGCCAGCAGCTTAGGGCAACTGCTGACAGAGACCCAGTACTTC.

The chain joins TRBV29-1 to TRBJ2-3; 10 bases match TRBD2. CDR3 length equals 17 residues. Germline trimming cut 0 bases from V and 4 bases from J; bases unmatched to any gene: 10. Germline values: CDR1 SQVTM, CDR2 ANQGSEA. CDR3 nucleotide sequence: TGCAGCGTTGAAGATCCCTGGACTAGCGGTGGTCCAGATACGCAGTATTTT. It specifies CSVEDPWTSGGPDTQYF.

The chain carries TRBV15 and TRBJ2-1, with TRBD2 identical over 7 bases. This CDR3 has 14 amino acids. The germline V gene encodes CDR1 LNHNV and CDR2 YYDKDF (reference sequence). The V segment lost 8 bases and the J segment 4 bases; nucleotides outside the gene matches: 8. The CDR3 region has the DNA TGTGCCACCGGGAGGGCCTTCCTTTACAATGAGCAGTTCTTC. Encoded protein: CATGRAFLYNEQFF.

Remarks on this clone: At one of its ends the junction is not consistent with the germline gene, which may arise from a read error. The V call is TRBV2, the J call TRBJ1-6; D gene uncertain. Germline loops: CDR1 SNHLY, CDR2 FYNNEI. The CDR3 runs to 13 residues. The DNA for the CDR3 is TGTGCCAGCAGTGTCCAAGGGAAATCACCCCACCACTTT. Its protein product is CASSVQGKSPHHF.

The chain combines TRBV6-5 with TRBJ2-2, with 7 bases identical to TRBD2. The CDR3 runs to 15 residues. The germline V gene encodes CDR1 MNHEY and CDR2 SVGAGI. J gave up 6 bases and V 10 bases, and 14 bases lay outside the gene matches. The DNA of the CDR3 is TGTGCCACCTCGACTAGCACGGGGTCATCCGGGGAGCTGTTTTTT. This encodes CATSTSTGSSGELFF.

The chain uses TRBV11-2 and TRBJ1-2; D possibly corresponds to TRBD1 (5 bases). This CDR3 has 13 residues. Germline CDR1 reads SGHAT; CDR2 reads FQNNGV. With 5 bases removed from V and 4 bases from J, the gap between germline ends came to 11 bases. CDR3 residues: CASSPGPSYGYTF. The CDR3 DNA reads TGTGCCAGCAGCCCGGGACCGTCCTATGGCTACACCTTC.

This clone is a singleton in its sample. The chain employs TRBV28 and TRBJ2-1; no clear D. Germline loops: CDR1 MDHEN, CDR2 SYDVKM. With 5 bases removed from V and 0 bases from J, the gap between germline ends came to 11 bases. The CDR3 sequence is 15 residues long. CDR3 DNA sequence: TGTGCCAGCAGTGACCCAGGCCTCTCCTACAATGAGCAGTTCTTC. Protein sequence: CASSDPGLSYNEQFF.

In its sample, this clone was seen once. The rearrangement uses TRBV10-3 and TRBJ2-1; D may be TRBD1 (7 bases). This CDR3 comprises 12 residues. The germline V gene has CDR1 ENHRY and CDR2 SYGVKD. The V gene lost 6 bases and the J gene lost 7 bases, with 10 bases spanning the gap. DNA of the CDR3: TGTGCCATCAGCCCAGGGGGGAATGAGCAGTTCTTC. It yields the protein CAISPGGNEQFF.

CDR3 DNA: TGTGCCATCAGCGACCGGGACAGGAATGAAAAACTGTTTTTT. This codes for CAISDRDRNEKLFF. The gene calls are TRBV10-3 and TRBJ1-4; 8 nucleotides align to TRBD1. This CDR3 spans 14 amino acids. CDR1 and CDR2 (germline): ENHRY, SYGVKD. After removal of 6 bases from V and 5 bases from J, the junction contained 5 bases not matched to a gene.

This chain connects TRBV3-1 (or the pseudogene TRBV3-2) to TRBJ2-2, with D unresolved. Germline V CDR1 and CDR2: LGHDT, YNNKEL (reference sequence). The CDR3 is 12 residues long. Trimming pared 3 bases from V and 6 bases from J, leaving 5 bases between. The CDR3 loop reads CASSHHPGELFF. The CDR3 DNA reads as TGTGCCAGCAGCCATCACCCCGGGGAGCTGTTTTTT.

In DNA form, the CDR3 reads TGTGCCAGCAGCTTAGCGGCAGGGGCCTTTGAAGCTTTCTTT. Translating gives CASSLAAGAFEAFF. J is TRBJ1-1 and V is TRBV7-2; tentatively, D is TRBD1 (6 bases). V shed 0 bases and J shed 7 bases, with 12 bases lying between them. Germline CDR1 and CDR2: SGHTA and FQGNSA. The CDR3 contains 14 residues.

This chain links TRBV5-1 with TRBJ2-1, with D possibly matching TRBD2 (6 bases). This CDR3 is 14 amino acids long. From germline, CDR1 is SGHRS and CDR2 YFSETQ. The ends were cut back, 0 bases at V and 8 bases at J, with 12 bases in the middle. CDR3 residues: CASSLAGVHDEQFF. CDR3 coding DNA: TGCGCCAGCAGCTTGGCGGGGGTCCATGATGAGCAGTTCTTC.

The J gene is TRBJ2-1, the V gene TRBV19; TRBD2 is a possible D gene (6 bases). The V end was cut by 6 bases, the J end by 5 bases, with 11 bases between. The CDR3 totals 13 residues. CDR1 is LNHDA and CDR2 is SQIVND in the germline V gene (reference sequence). The CDR3 here is CASRREPHNEQFF. Here the CDR3 DNA reads TGTGCCAGTAGACGGGAGCCTCACAATGAGCAGTTCTTC.

The rearrangement links TRBV28 to TRBJ1-1; 7 nucleotides align to TRBD1. With 7 bases clipped from V and 4 bases from J, the junction kept 3 bases outside the gene matches. Germline lookup yields CDR1 MDHEN and CDR2 SYDVKM. The CDR3 covers 12 residues. The CDR3 sequence: CASKEGATEAFF. CDR3 DNA: TGTGCCAGCAAAGAGGGGGCCACTGAAGCTTTCTTT.

The rearrangement joins TRBV3-1 (or the pseudogene TRBV3-2) to TRBJ1-4; D gene uncertain. This CDR3 comprises 17 residues. Germline V gene sequence: CDR1 LGHDT, CDR2 YNNKEL (reference sequence). Trimming removed 4 bases at V and 5 bases at J, with 20 bases between. CDR3 in amino acids: CASSPARPLLGNEKLFF. Written as DNA, the CDR3 is TGTGCCAGCAGCCCTGCACGGCCTCTTTTGGGGAATGAAAAACTGTTTTTT.

The chain links TRBV6-5 to TRBJ2-7; perhaps D is TRBD1 or TRBD2 (5 bases each). The germline V gene encodes CDR1 MNHEY and CDR2 SVGAGI. V was trimmed by 7 bases and J by 6 bases, leaving 10 bases between them. The CDR3 loop spans 11 amino acids. The CDR3 nucleotides are TGTGCCAGCATGGGGGTAAGCGAGCAGTACTTC. The encoded protein is CASMGVSEQYF.

The J gene is TRBJ1-5, the V gene TRBV12-3 or TRBV12-4, with D possibly TRBD1 on 5 matching bases. The V gene lost 6 bases and the J gene lost 5 bases, with 8 bases spanning the gap. The CDR3 contains 12 residues. CDR3 in DNA: TGTGCCAGCAGCTCCAGGGATCAGCCCCAGCATTTT. This sequence encodes CASSSRDQPQHF.

This clone was observed once. The V and J genes are TRBV3-1 (or the pseudogene TRBV3-2) and TRBJ1-4; D ambiguous. V was pared by 1 base and J by 0 bases, with 9 bases between. This CDR3 has 16 residues. CDR1 is LGHDT, CDR2 YNNKEL, per germline (reference sequence). CDR3 sequence (DNA): TGTGCCAGCAGCCAAGGGTCACGAGCAACTAATGAAAAACTGTTTTTT. This gives the protein CASSQGSRATNEKLFF.

The chain is built from TRBV2 and TRBJ1-2; possible D gene TRBD1, 6 bases. The CDR3 is made up of 12 amino acids. Germline-derived CDR1 and CDR2 are SNHLY and FYNNEI. Trimming left V 7 bases short and J 5 bases short, with 11 bases between. CDR3 DNA sequence: TGTGCCAGCATCGGACAGCTTTATGGCTACACCTTC. Encoded protein: CASIGQLYGYTF. The full variable domain, in which reference TRBV2 and TRBJ1-2 provide the parts outside the CDR3, is EPEVTQTPSHQVTQMGQEVILRCVPISNHLYFYWYRQILGQKVEFLVSFYNNEISEKSEIFDDQFSVERPDGSNFTLKIRSTKLEDSAMYFCASIGQLYGYTFGSGTRLTVV.

This chain joins TRBV4-1 and TRBJ1-6, with a possible D match to TRBD1 (5 bases). The CDR3 is made up of 17 amino acids. Germline values: CDR1 MGHRA, CDR2 YSYEKL. V was pared by 4 bases and J by 6 bases, with 19 bases between. The CDR3 DNA sequence: TGCGCCAGCAGCCTTGTCGACAGTACGACGGGTAATTCACCCCTCCACTTT. The encoded protein is CASSLVDSTTGNSPLHF.

The CDR3 is CASSQRSGNTIYF. The CDR3 DNA reads as TGTGCCAGCAGCCAGCGCTCTGGAAACACCATATATTTT. The chain employs TRBV9 and TRBJ1-3; no definite D call. V was shortened by 4 bases and J by 0 bases, with 5 bases between the two germline ends. The germline CDR1 and CDR2 sequences are SGDLS and YYNGEE. This CDR3 region has 13 residues.

The chain is built from TRBV7-5 and TRBJ1-3. TRBV7-5 is listed as a pseudogene. CDR3 length equals 16 residues. The CDR3 DNA sequence: TGTGTCAGAAGCTTAGCCCCGGGAGTCTCTGGAAACACCATATATTTT. It translates to CVRSLAPGVSGNTIYF.

V usage is TRBV30 and J usage is TRBJ1-1; perhaps TRBD1 as D (5 bases). V lost 2 bases to trimming and J lost 1 base, with 11 bases between them. The CDR3 consists of 14 residues. Germline-derived CDR1 and CDR2 are GTSNPN and SVGIG (reference sequence). CDR3 DNA sequence: TGTGCCTGGAGTCGGGACTTTGGGAACACTGAAGCTTTCTTT. This codes for CAWSRDFGNTEAFF.

The chain is built from TRBV6-5 and TRBJ1-2; D ambiguous. The length of the CDR3 is 12 residues. V was shortened by 8 bases and J by 3 bases, with 10 bases between the two germline ends. In germline, CDR1 is MNHEY, CDR2 SVGAGI. The CDR3, as DNA: TGTGCCAGCGAGATGAACCACTATGGCTACACCTTC. Amino acid sequence: CASEMNHYGYTF.

V usage is TRBV6-5 and J usage is TRBJ1-5, with D possibly TRBD1 on 6 matching bases. The V gene's germline CDR1 is MNHEY and CDR2 SVGAGI. V lost 4 bases and J lost 5, with 15 bases in between. The CDR3 contains 15 residues. CDR3 sequence reads: CASSSDRRGHQPQHF. The CDR3 DNA follows: TGTGCCAGCAGTTCAGATCGCAGGGGACATCAGCCCCAGCATTTT.

The sample holds one count of this clone. J is TRBJ1-1 and V is TRBV9; D is unclear. Trimming took 0 bases from V and 2 from J, leaving 5 bases between them. The CDR3 is made up of 13 amino acids. CDR1 is SGDLS and CDR2 is YYNGEE in the germline V gene. The CDR3 spells CASSVESNTEAFF. As DNA, the CDR3 is TGTGCCAGCAGCGTAGAAAGTAACACTGAAGCTTTCTTT. The variable domain in full, with the rest retrieved from reference TRBV9 and TRBJ1-1, is DSGVTQTPKHLITATGQRVTLRCSPRSGDLSVYWYQQSLDQGLQFLIQYYNGEERAKGNILERFSAQQFPDLHSELNLSSLELGDSALYFCASSVESNTEAFFGQGTRLTVV.

The chain links TRBV27 to TRBJ2-1; no reliable D call. The CDR3 covers 13 residues. The germline V gene encodes CDR1 MNHEY and CDR2 SMNVEV (reference sequence). V lost 5 bases and J lost 7, with 12 bases in between. CDR3 coding DNA: TGTGCCAGCAGTATCTCCCGACCTAATGAGCAGTTCTTC. Protein: CASSISRPNEQFF.